This T cell receptor beta chain emerged from a study of OX40 agonist ivuxolimab in advanced cancers. This CDR3 has 13 residues. The germline CDR1 and CDR2 sequences are MNHEY and SVGAGI. V was cut by 4 bases and J by 3 bases, with 10 bases left in between. TCRdb's copy holds only in-frame clones and misses some; the assay was immunoSEQ multiplex PCR. The sample holds around 30,000 clones, approximately 89% seen once. Here the sequenced sample was CD4+ or CD8+ T cells sorted from blood, taken in a trial of the OX40 agonist ivuxolimab. The chain couples TRBV6-5 to TRBJ2-7; D not certain. The source is an adult with an advanced solid tumor such as melanoma, head and neck, liver or kidney cancer. In nucleotides, the CDR3 is TGTGCCAGCAGTTTAGTGGATGGCTACGAGCAGTACTTC. Protein product: CASSLVDGYEQYF.